This is a list of T cell receptor beta chains from one sample in a study of cytomegalovirus exposure and HLA in healthy donors. Method: immunoSEQ multiplex PCR; TCRdb's copy keeps in-frame clones and lacks some. The table lists fewer than 200,000 clones, around 73% of them singletons. The sample consisted of PBMCs. The receptors come from a woman aged 18-29 years in good health and CMV-seropositive. The CDR3 runs from the conserved cysteine through the conserved F or W. Each record gives: J gene, V gene, clone size, CDR3 protein. Size is omitted from some rows. Given values are once, few, many or a class for expanded clones.

j_gene: TRBJ2-5
v_gene: TRBV18
abundance: .
CDR3aa: CASSPVLETQYF

j_gene: TRBJ1-6
v_gene: TRBV6-5
abundance: once
CDR3aa: CASSSTGWGANSPLHF

j_gene: TRBJ2-1
v_gene: TRBV10-3
abundance: .
CDR3aa: CAISESGQHPNNEQFF

j_gene: TRBJ2-3
v_gene: TRBV4-1
abundance: .
CDR3aa: CASSQERGLDTQYF

j_gene: TRBJ2-4
v_gene: TRBV4-1
abundance: few
CDR3aa: CASSQAGQGYIQYF

j_gene: TRBJ2-7
v_gene: TRBV13
abundance: .
CDR3aa: CASSLFTAAYEQYF

j_gene: TRBJ2-7
v_gene: TRBV10-3
abundance: .
CDR3aa: CAISAKQGAYEQYF

j_gene: TRBJ2-3
v_gene: TRBV12-5
abundance: .
CDR3aa: CASGASGGTDTQYF

j_gene: TRBJ1-5
v_gene: TRBV7-9
abundance: .
CDR3aa: CSSSLGQSNQPQHF

j_gene: .
v_gene: TRBV30
abundance: .
CDR3aa: CAWSVVGEGSYEQYF

j_gene: TRBJ2-4
v_gene: TRBV11-1
abundance: .
CDR3aa: CASSSGQGAKNIQYF

j_gene: TRBJ2-1
v_gene: TRBV9
abundance: once
CDR3aa: CASSVTSGPSEYNEQFF

j_gene: TRBJ2-1
v_gene: TRBV5-4
abundance: once
CDR3aa: CASFLAGGDNEQFF

j_gene: TRBJ1-2
v_gene: TRBV9
abundance: .
CDR3aa: CASSVVEGGLYGYTF

j_gene: TRBJ1-2
v_gene: TRBV28
abundance: .
CDR3aa: CASSPRSAGPNYGYTF

j_gene: TRBJ2-7
v_gene: TRBV13
abundance: .
CDR3aa: CASSPLAGGQNSGSTYEQYF

j_gene: TRBJ2-5
v_gene: TRBV6-6
abundance: .
CDR3aa: CASSHPGQQETQYF

j_gene: TRBJ2-5
v_gene: TRBV9
abundance: once
CDR3aa: CASSVDSGGAVGVEETQYF

j_gene: TRBJ2-2
v_gene: TRBV29-1
abundance: .
CDR3aa: CSAEGGRNTGELFF

j_gene: .
v_gene: TRBV7-9
abundance: .
CDR3aa: CASSPGGGKTGNEQYF

j_gene: TRBJ2-1
v_gene: TRBV7-6
abundance: once
CDR3aa: CASSPGTSGGINEQFF

j_gene: TRBJ1-2
v_gene: TRBV7-9
abundance: .
CDR3aa: CSSSLVGTGTGSVGTF

j_gene: TRBJ2-5
v_gene: TRBV11-2
abundance: .
CDR3aa: CASSRDREETQYF

j_gene: TRBJ1-2
v_gene: TRBV7-6
abundance: .
CDR3aa: CASSSGDYGYTF

j_gene: TRBJ1-1
v_gene: TRBV2
abundance: .
CDR3aa: CASTKGQLVNTEAFF

j_gene: TRBJ1-1
v_gene: TRBV5-1
abundance: .
CDR3aa: CASRDRANTEAFF

j_gene: TRBJ2-2
v_gene: TRBV4-3
abundance: .
CDR3aa: CASSRGTGSTGELFF

j_gene: TRBJ2-5
v_gene: TRBV10-3
abundance: .
CDR3aa: CAISEVAETQYF

j_gene: TRBJ2-2
v_gene: TRBV27
abundance: .
CDR3aa: CASSQLVGTGNTGELFF

j_gene: TRBJ1-4
v_gene: TRBV6-1
abundance: .
CDR3aa: CASSEAAGANEKLFF

j_gene: TRBJ2-2
v_gene: TRBV7-2
abundance: .
CDR3aa: CASSLAPSVGPTGELFF

j_gene: TRBJ2-7
v_gene: TRBV5-8
abundance: .
CDR3aa: CASSFPRSPGAYEQYF

j_gene: TRBJ1-3
v_gene: TRBV7-9
abundance: .
CDR3aa: CASSRDRSGNTIYF

j_gene: TRBJ2-2
v_gene: TRBV7-2
abundance: .
CDR3aa: CASSLRSYTGELFF

j_gene: TRBJ2-1
v_gene: TRBV19
abundance: .
CDR3aa: CASTPGTSGGEKEQFF

j_gene: TRBJ2-7
v_gene: TRBV4-1
abundance: .
CDR3aa: CASSQDDLGVTYEQYF

j_gene: TRBJ1-1
v_gene: TRBV7-9
abundance: .
CDR3aa: CASSVRDSQAFF

j_gene: TRBJ2-3
v_gene: TRBV5-6
abundance: once
CDR3aa: CASSLRPAVTDTQYF

j_gene: TRBJ2-7
v_gene: TRBV2
abundance: .
CDR3aa: CASTRYDEQYF

j_gene: TRBJ2-5
v_gene: TRBV6-1
abundance: .
CDR3aa: CASTRDRGQETQYF

j_gene: TRBJ1-6
v_gene: TRBV11-2
abundance: .
CDR3aa: CASSPVSHNSPLHF

j_gene: TRBJ1-1
v_gene: TRBV7-2
abundance: .
CDR3aa: CASRGGSALNTEAFF

j_gene: TRBJ2-2
v_gene: TRBV7-6
abundance: .
CDR3aa: CASSLAGGAGGELFF

j_gene: TRBJ2-5
v_gene: TRBV12-5
abundance: few
CDR3aa: CASGDYPNERTQYF

j_gene: TRBJ2-2
v_gene: TRBV27
abundance: .
CDR3aa: CASSSLGRRDTGELFF

j_gene: TRBJ1-3
v_gene: TRBV27
abundance: .
CDR3aa: CASSLSSNSPFSGNTIYF

j_gene: TRBJ2-2
v_gene: TRBV7-7
abundance: .
CDR3aa: CASSPAGGGAGTGELFF

j_gene: TRBJ1-5
v_gene: TRBV19
abundance: .
CDR3aa: CASSIGRIGNQPQHF